This passage covers 3 T cell receptor beta chains from one sample sequenced in a study of T cell repertoires in cytomegalovirus infection. TCRdb re-called the reads through MiXCR, storing one row per CDR3 protein. Among just under 500,000 distinct CDR3 sequences, 25% to 35% were seen once, and the ten largest hold about 17%. For these TCRs, the target antigens are not known. Material: cultured PBMCs, obtained from culture after CMV antigen stimulation. Receptors originate from a human donor in good health (CMV status not recorded). Some clones in this sample may be carry-over from other donors' samples.

This clonotype was seen many times. The CDR3 DNA follows: TGTGCCAGCAGTTACGGGACTAGCGGGAGTACAGATACGCAGTATTTT. This gives the protein CASSYGTSGSTDTQYF. The chain employs TRBV12-3 or TRBV12-4 and TRBJ2-3, with 14 nucleotides matching TRBD2. V lost 4 bases, J lost 3 bases, and 3 bases stayed unmatched. The CDR3 has 16 amino acids.

V is TRBV27 and J is TRBJ1-6; 10 positions match TRBD1. Per the germline V gene, CDR1 is MNHEY and CDR2 is SMNVEV (reference sequence). The junction had 5 bases not matched to a gene; V was cut back by 2 bases and J by 10 bases. This CDR3 spans 15 amino acids. The CDR3 protein is CASSLRDRGRSPLHF. In nucleotides, the CDR3 is TGTGCCAGCAGTTTACGGGACAGGGGTAGATCACCCCTCCACTTT.

This chain uses TRBV11-2 with TRBJ2-7; 10 bases fit TRBD2. J was trimmed by 2 bases and V by 5 bases; bases with no gene match: 9. CDR1 and CDR2 from the germline V gene are SGHAT and FQNNGV. The CDR3 is made up of 16 amino acids. CDR3 bases: TGTGCCAGCAGCAGAGTAGCGGGAGGTTTCACCTACGAGCAGTACTTC. Encoded protein: CASSRVAGGFTYEQYF. The whole variable domain, filled in from reference TRBV11-2 and TRBJ2-7, reads EAGVAQSPRYKIIEKRQSVAFWCNPISGHATLYWYQQILGQGPKLLIQFQNNGVVDDSQLPKDRFSAERLKGVDSTLKIQPAKLEDSAVYLCASSRVAGGFTYEQYFGPGTRLTVT.